The 31 T cell receptor beta chains given below trace back to one sample, sequenced in a study of T cells in Graves' hyperthyroidism and ophthalmopathy (dated by TCRdb to about 2019). Libraries were prepared through multiplex PCR. Sequencing instrument: Illumina HiSeq 2000. Amplification of TCR beta CDR3 regions was carried out from RNA transcripts. A first-round RT-PCR of the TCR CDR3 used the HTBI primer set with the Qiagen OneStep RT-PCR kit. TCRdb trimmed the raw reads at Q25, called clones with MiXCR and kept productive beta chains. A single entry per CDR3 protein holds the most common genes and DNA from its merged rows. For this sample there are roughly 740,000 distinct CDR3 sequences; about 17% appear just once. The top ten hold around 8% of the sample. Sequencing was done on a sample of blood. Receptors originate from a man aged 18 to 29 with Graves' hyperthyroidism.

The gene calls are TRBV7-2 and TRBJ2-2, with D perhaps TRBD1 (7 bases). The CDR3 has 15 residues. V was clipped by 4 bases and J by 4 bases, with 13 bases between them. Looked up from germline, CDR1 is SGHTA and CDR2 is FQGNSA. The CDR3 sequence is CASSSGQGGTGELFF. Here the CDR3 DNA reads TGTGCCAGCAGCTCCGGGCAGGGGGGCACCGGGGAGCTGTTTTTT.

There are many counts of this clonotype. In nucleotides, the CDR3 is TGTGCCAGCAGTCCTCGAGGGACAACACCGCAAGAGACCCAGTACTTC. As protein: CASSPRGTTPQETQYF. This sequence joins TRBV27 and TRBJ2-5, with D tentatively TRBD1 (6 bases). Trimming stripped 5 bases from V and 2 bases from J, with 18 bases between. Looked up from germline, CDR1 is MNHEY and CDR2 is SMNVEV (reference sequence). The CDR3 totals 16 residues.

This clonotype was counted only a few times. This chain connects TRBV9 to TRBJ2-1; TRBD2 matches at 10 bases. The V gene's germline CDR1 is SGDLS and CDR2 YYNGEE. CDR3 length: 14 amino acids. The trim removed 4 bases at V and 7 bases at J, leaving 5 bases unmatched. The CDR3 DNA is TGTGCCAGCAGCCCTAGCGGGAGTATGAATGAGCAGTTCTTC. It encodes CASSPSGSMNEQFF.

This clonotype was detected many times. The gene calls are TRBV2 and TRBJ2-7, with D possibly matching TRBD1 (5 bases). The CDR3 totals 12 residues. The germline CDR1 and CDR2 sequences are SNHLY and FYNNEI. Trimming removed 8 bases at V and 6 bases at J, with 14 bases between. The CDR3 loop is CASGASSSEQYF. Written as DNA, the CDR3 is TGTGCCAGCGGGGCCAGTTCTAGCGAGCAGTACTTC.

This clonotype was found many times. The chain has TRBV20-1 and TRBJ2-7; either TRBD1 or TRBD2 may fit D (5 bases each). The V and J ends lost 3 bases and 3 bases respectively, with 18 bases between them. The CDR3 spans 15 residues. The germline gives CDR1 DFQATT, CDR2 SNEGSKA (reference sequence). The CDR3 is CSARAPGRMVYEQYF. The CDR3 DNA sequence: TGCAGTGCTAGGGCCCCGGGACGGATGGTCTACGAGCAGTACTTC.

The chain carries TRBV12-3 or TRBV12-4 and TRBJ1-1; D is perhaps TRBD1 (5 bases). The CDR3 runs to 14 residues. Trimming pared 5 bases from V and 5 bases from J, leaving 15 bases between. The CDR3 is CASSLIMGVTEAFF. The CDR3 DNA sequence: TGTGCCAGCAGTCTTATTATGGGGGTAACTGAAGCTTTCTTT.

This chain uses TRBV7-2 with TRBJ1-5; 8 bases map to TRBD1. J lost 5 bases, V lost 5 bases, and 2 bases had no gene match. The germline CDR1 and CDR2 sequences are SGHTA and FQGNSA. This CDR3 region has 13 residues. The CDR3 nucleotides are TGTGCCAGCAGCATGGACAGGGATCAGCCCCAGCATTTT. It codes for CASSMDRDQPQHF.

This clonotype was picked up many times. The J gene is TRBJ2-7, the V gene TRBV12-3 or TRBV12-4; 7 nucleotides match TRBD2. This CDR3 is 13 amino acids long. The J segment lost 3 bases and the V segment lost 8 bases, leaving 7 bases of the junction unmatched. The CDR3 loop is CASGGLVGYEQYF. The CDR3 nucleotides are TGTGCCAGCGGTGGACTAGTAGGCTACGAGCAGTACTTC.

This clonotype was counted at least ten times. The genes are TRBV20-1 and TRBJ2-3; 7 nucleotides line up with TRBD2. This CDR3 has 13 residues. The V and J ends lost 4 bases and 5 bases, in that order; junction bases with no gene match: 6. Per the germline V gene, CDR1 is DFQATT and CDR2 is SNEGSKA (reference sequence). The CDR3 spells CSAMAGVKDTQYF. DNA of the CDR3: TGCAGTGCTATGGCGGGAGTGAAAGATACGCAGTATTTT.

In its sample, this clonotype was seen many times. V is TRBV5-6 and J is TRBJ2-3; weak D call: TRBD1 (6 bases). CDR1 is SGHDT and CDR2 is YYEEEE in the germline V gene. This CDR3 comprises 13 residues. Trimming pared 4 bases from V and 3 bases from J, leaving 9 bases between. CDR3: CASSHTGTDTQYF. The CDR3 DNA is TGTGCCAGCAGCCACACAGGGACAGATACGCAGTATTTT.

The CDR3 sequence: CAISASEGRANYGYTF. CDR3 DNA: TGTGCCATCAGTGCCTCTGAGGGACGGGCTAACTATGGCTACACCTTC. V is TRBV10-3 and J is TRBJ1-2; D possibly corresponds to TRBD1 (5 bases). There are 16 residues in the CDR3. The V gene's germline CDR1 is ENHRY and CDR2 SYGVKD. Trimming took 4 bases from V and 0 from J, leaving 15 bases between them.

This clonotype came up many times. This sequence joins TRBV12-3 or TRBV12-4 and TRBJ2-3; 9 bases match TRBD2. The trim removed 6 bases at V and 6 bases at J, leaving 13 bases unmatched. The CDR3 has 16 amino acids. This CDR3 reads CASSPAGLAGADTQYF. CDR3 nucleotides: TGTGCCAGCAGCCCAGCGGGATTAGCGGGAGCGGATACGCAGTATTTT.

This chain uses TRBV7-9 with TRBJ1-1; no clear D. Trimming removed 6 bases at V and 1 base at J, with 21 bases between. Germline-derived CDR1 and CDR2 are SEHNR and FQNEAQ (reference sequence). The CDR3 runs 17 residues. CDR3 DNA sequence: TGTGCCAGCAGTATTAGGAGTATCGGGGTGCGGAACACTGAAGCTTTCTTT. It encodes CASSIRSIGVRNTEAFF.

This clonotype was counted many times. The V call is TRBV7-9, the J call TRBJ2-5; 7 bases agree with TRBD1. The junction had 11 bases not matched to a gene; V was cut back by 4 bases and J by 3 bases. The CDR3 totals 16 residues. In germline, CDR1 is SEHNR, CDR2 FQNEAQ (reference sequence). The CDR3 sequence: CASSSNVGGEEETQYF. The CDR3 DNA reads TGTGCCAGCAGCTCCAATGTAGGGGGCGAGGAAGAGACCCAGTACTTC. The whole variable domain, remainder taken from reference TRBV7-9 and TRBJ2-5, is DTGVSQNPRHKITKRGQNVTFRCDPISEHNRLYWYRQTLGQGPEFLTYFQNEAQLEKSRLLSDRFSAERPKGSFSTLEIQRTEQGDSAMYLCASSSNVGGEEETQYFGPGTRLLVL.

This clonotype has at least ten counts. The CDR3 coding sequence is TGTGCCAGCAGTTCCGGGACTAGCGGGACGAGTGAGCAGTTCTTC. Protein product: CASSSGTSGTSEQFF. The rearrangement uses TRBV27 and TRBJ2-1, with 13 bases that match TRBD2. The V segment lost 4 bases and the J segment 9 bases; nucleotides outside the gene matches: 6. Germline V gene lookup returns CDR1 MNHEY and CDR2 SMNVEV (reference sequence). CDR3 length: 15 residues.

CDR3 region: CASRKEGPGVYTF. CDR3 bases: TGTGCCAGCAGGAAGGAAGGGCCAGGGGTCTACACCTTC. The rearrangement links TRBV7-9 to TRBJ1-2; D perhaps matches TRBD1 (6 bases). V lost 6 bases and J lost 10, with 18 bases in between. The CDR3 sequence is 13 residues long. Germline V gene lookup returns CDR1 SEHNR and CDR2 FQNEAQ (reference sequence).

The chain carries TRBV5-1 and TRBJ1-1; D possibly corresponds to TRBD1 (5 bases). This CDR3 spans 15 amino acids. The germline CDR1 and CDR2 sequences are SGHRS and YFSETQ. V gave up 0 bases and J gave up 1 base, with 10 bases separating them. The CDR3 DNA reads as TGCGCCAGCAGCTTGGGGGGCTCTGGGAACACTGAAGCTTTCTTT. Its translation: CASSLGGSGNTEAFF.

The CDR3 region has the DNA TGTGCCAGCAGCTTGGGGGGGAACGGCTACGAGCAGTACTTC. The encoded protein is CASSLGGNGYEQYF. The rearrangement uses TRBV7-6 and TRBJ2-7, with 7 bases lining up with TRBD2. The V gene end was trimmed by 3 bases and the J gene end by 3 bases; junction bases not matched to a gene: 5. CDR1 SGHVS and CDR2 FNYEAQ come from the germline V gene. This CDR3 comprises 14 residues.

V gene TRBV28 combines with J gene TRBJ2-7; no clear D gene. This CDR3 is 17 amino acids long. Trimming stripped 7 bases from V and 2 bases from J, with 24 bases between. Germline-derived CDR1 and CDR2 are MDHEN and SYDVKM. The CDR3 DNA is TGTGCCAGCACTACCCCCCGGCAGACAACTATAGCCTACGAGCAGTACTTC. This gives the protein CASTTPRQTTIAYEQYF.

The table lists this clonotype with a few counts. The genes are TRBV28 and TRBJ2-7; D may be TRBD1 (6 bases). Trimming shortened V by 5 bases and J by 3 bases, and 14 bases separated the two germline ends. Germline values: CDR1 MDHEN, CDR2 SYDVKM. The length of the CDR3 is 14 residues. CDR3 DNA sequence: TGTGCCAGCAGTCGCACCGGGACAAACTACGAGCAGTACTTC. Translated: CASSRTGTNYEQYF.

At least ten counts were recorded for this clonotype. This chain links TRBV7-9 with TRBJ1-1; TRBD1 aligns across 8 bases. CDR3 length: 13 amino acids. After removal of 8 bases from V and 4 bases from J, the junction contained 6 bases not matched to a gene. The germline V gene encodes CDR1 SEHNR and CDR2 FQNEAQ (reference sequence). Here the CDR3 DNA reads TGTGCCAGCGGGACAGGATTCACCACTGAAGCTTTCTTT. The encoded protein is CASGTGFTTEAFF.

CDR3 nucleotides: TGTGCCAGCACCCCGGGTAGGGGGAACACAGATACGCAGTATTTT. As protein: CASTPGRGNTDTQYF. The rearrangement joins TRBV2 to TRBJ2-3, with D perhaps matching TRBD1 (6 bases). Trimming took off 7 bases at V and 2 bases at J, with 16 bases between the two ends. This CDR3 is built from 15 residues. The germline V gene encodes CDR1 SNHLY and CDR2 FYNNEI. Based on the CDR3 plus reference TRBV2 and TRBJ2-3, the full variable domain is EPEVTQTPSHQVTQMGQEVILRCVPISNHLYFYWYRQILGQKVEFLVSFYNNEISEKSEIFDDQFSVERPDGSNFTLKIRSTKLEDSAMYFCASTPGRGNTDTQYFGPGTRLTVL.

The J gene is TRBJ1-1, the V gene TRBV10-3; D might be TRBD1 (6 bases). The CDR3 spans 15 residues. V was clipped by 8 bases and J by 0 bases, with 16 bases between them. Germline V gene data show CDR1 as ENHRY and CDR2 as SYGVKD. CDR3 in amino acids: CAIGYRQDLNTEAFF. The CDR3 region has the DNA TGTGCCATCGGCTATCGACAGGATCTGAACACTGAAGCTTTCTTT.

This clonotype appeared many times. The V gene is TRBV7-9, the J gene TRBJ2-3; D not resolved. The germline V gene has CDR1 SEHNR and CDR2 FQNEAQ (reference sequence). CDR3 size: 12 residues. V was cut by 3 bases and J by 4 bases, with 5 bases left in between. The CDR3 coding sequence is TGTGCCAGCAGCTTGCAAGCAGATACGCAGTATTTT. It encodes CASSLQADTQYF.

This clonotype was recorded at least ten times. CDR3: CASSSSREESDTQYF. CDR3 nucleotide sequence: TGTGCCAGCAGCTCGTCACGGGAGGAGTCAGATACGCAGTATTTT. The rearrangement uses TRBV12-3 or TRBV12-4 and TRBJ2-3, with 7 bases that match TRBD2. The CDR3 consists of 15 residues. V trimming: 6 bases; J trimming: 4 bases; junction bases outside the gene matches: 10.

This clonotype was observed a handful of times. This sequence joins TRBV11-2 and TRBJ2-7, with 10 bases lining up with TRBD1. V lost 6 bases and J lost 5; bases outside the gene matches: 7. Germline V gene data show CDR1 as SGHAT and CDR2 as FQNNGV. CDR3 length: 14 amino acids. CDR3 amino acids: CASRGTGAYNEQYF. The CDR3 nucleotides are TGTGCCAGCAGGGGGACAGGGGCTTACAACGAGCAGTACTTC.

This clonotype was seen ten or more times. V gene TRBV3-1 combines with J gene TRBJ2-1; 10 positions match TRBD2. Trimming took 4 bases from V and 0 from J; bases not matched to a gene: 9. The CDR3 has 18 amino acids. Germline V gene lookup returns CDR1 LGHDT and CDR2 YNNKEL (reference sequence). CDR3 sequence reads: CASSRGLADRPSYNEQFF. In DNA, the CDR3 is TGTGCCAGCAGCCGAGGACTAGCGGACCGCCCCTCCTACAATGAGCAGTTCTTC.

This sequence joins TRBV20-1 and TRBJ2-4, with D perhaps TRBD2 (5 bases). Per germline, CDR1 DFQATT and CDR2 SNEGSKA (reference sequence). The CDR3 runs 15 residues. V gave up 3 bases and J gave up 2 bases, with 14 bases separating them. The CDR3 loop reads CSARSVRESKNIQYF. The DNA of the CDR3 is TGCAGTGCTAGGAGTGTCCGGGAATCCAAAAACATTCAGTACTTC.

On this clonotype itself: A much bigger clone sits one base away, suggesting this may be a read error. The chain links TRBV12-3 or TRBV12-4 to TRBJ2-5; D gene uncertain. The CDR3 length is 13 residues. The V and J ends lost 3 bases and 5 bases respectively, with 10 bases between them. The CDR3 nucleotides read TGTGCCAGCAGTTTGTCATCTTTCGAGACCCAGTACTTC. Translation: CASSLSSFETQYF.

This clonotype was observed at least ten times. The J gene is TRBJ1-2, the V gene TRBV28, with 7 bases identical to TRBD1. V lost 6 bases to trimming and J lost 5 bases; unmatched junction nucleotides: 12. CDR3 size: 15 residues. Germline V gene lookup returns CDR1 MDHEN and CDR2 SYDVKM. CDR3 residues: CASRRQGGIGYGYTF. CDR3 nucleotide sequence: TGTGCCAGCAGGCGACAGGGCGGCATAGGGTATGGCTACACCTTC.

This chain connects TRBV5-1 to TRBJ2-2; 7 bases are a match to TRBD2. Trimming cost V 1 base and J 7 bases; bases outside gene matches: 7. The germline CDR1 and CDR2 sequences are SGHRS and YFSETQ. The CDR3 consists of 15 residues. The chain's CDR3 is CASSLIGAGIGELFF. CDR3 bases: TGCGCCAGCAGCTTGATCGGAGCGGGAATCGGGGAGCTGTTTTTT. The entire variable domain, with the rest obtained from reference TRBV5-1 and TRBJ2-2, is as follows: KAGVTQTPRYLIKTRGQQVTLSCSPISGHRSVSWYQQTPGQGLQFLFEYFSETQRNKGNFPGRFSGRQFSNSRSEMNVSTLELGDSALYLCASSLIGAGIGELFFGEGSRLTVL.